These 18 T cell receptor beta chains were all obtained from the same sample, sequenced in a study of technical replicates of blood from a handful of donors. The table came from immunoSEQ multiplex PCR; TCRdb's copy has only in-frame clones and leaves some out. Here the sample spans 53,000 or so clones, about 86% being singletons. The sequenced sample was PBMCs. The receptors were gathered from a human donor in good health. Some clones in this sample may be carry-over from other donors' samples.

V is TRBV6-5 and J is TRBJ2-1, with a possible D match to TRBD1 (6 bases). Trimming left V 5 bases short and J 4 bases short, with 15 bases between. The CDR3 spans 15 residues. From germline, CDR1 is MNHEY and CDR2 SVGAGI. CDR3 residues: CASSRTVNGYNEQFF. Here the CDR3 DNA reads TGTGCCAGCAGTCGGACAGTCAATGGTTACAATGAGCAGTTCTTC.

This clone came up once. The chain has TRBV7-2 and TRBJ2-7; TRBD1 is a possible D gene (6 bases). Looked up from germline, CDR1 is SGHTA and CDR2 is FQGNSA. Trimming removed 5 bases at V and 7 bases at J, with 21 bases between. This CDR3 region has 15 residues. This chain's CDR3 is CASSPTAVPTGEQYF. The CDR3 nucleotides read TGTGCCAGCAGCCCGACTGCGGTCCCAACAGGGGAGCAGTACTTC.

The chain recombines TRBV6-1 with TRBJ1-5; 7 positions match TRBD1. With V trimmed by 6 bases and J by 5 bases, 7 bases remained unmatched. The CDR3 has 14 residues. Germline V gives CDR1 MNHNS, CDR2 SASEGT. CDR3 region: CASSPGQSYQPQHF. The DNA for the CDR3 is TGTGCCAGCAGCCCGGGACAGAGCTATCAGCCCCAGCATTTT.

The chain recombines TRBV4-3 with TRBJ2-3; 9 bases match TRBD2. This CDR3 has 18 residues. Unmatched junction bases numbered 9, after V lost 0 bases and J lost 2 bases. Germline V lookup: CDR1 LGHNA, CDR2 YSLEER. The CDR3: CASSQDIPTSGSTDTQYF. As DNA, the CDR3 is TGCGCCAGCAGCCAAGATATTCCGACTAGCGGATCCACAGATACGCAGTATTTT.

DNA for the CDR3: TGTGCCACCACAGGGGGACGGGACGACTGGAGGTGGGAGACCCAGTACTTC. Translating gives CATTGGRDDWRWETQYF. The chain uses TRBV7-2 and TRBJ2-5, with 8 bases fitting TRBD1. The germline V gene encodes CDR1 SGHTA and CDR2 FQGNSA. This CDR3 spans 17 amino acids. V lost 10 bases to trimming and J lost 5 bases; unmatched junction nucleotides: 21. The full variable domain, rest sourced from reference TRBV7-2 and TRBJ2-5, is GAGVSQSPSNKVTEKGKDVELRCDPISGHTALYWYRQSLGQGLEFLIYFQGNSAPDKSGLPSDRFSAERTGGSVSTLTIQRTQQEDSAVYLCATTGGRDDWRWETQYFGPGTRLLVL.

The chain links TRBV11-2 to TRBJ1-4; D might be TRBD1 (6 bases). The germline gives CDR1 SGHAT, CDR2 FQNNGV. This CDR3 region has 17 residues. Trimming shortened V by 5 bases and J by 5 bases, and 21 bases separated the two germline ends. The CDR3 region has the DNA TGTGCCAGCAGCGAAGGGGTACCGGGACAAAGGAATGAAAAACTGTTTTTT. This codes for CASSEGVPGQRNEKLFF.

The chain recombines TRBV7-9 with TRBJ2-1, with 7 bases lining up with TRBD2. CDR3 size: 13 residues. Trimming removed 6 bases from V and 8 bases from J; junction bases left unmatched: 7. Germline CDR1 reads SEHNR; CDR2 reads FQNEAQ (reference sequence). The CDR3 DNA is TGTGCCAGCAGGCCCGGGACTATCCATGAGCAGTTCTTC. Amino acid sequence: CASRPGTIHEQFF.

The V gene is TRBV7-7, the J gene TRBJ2-2, with 8 nucleotides matching TRBD1. The CDR3 is 15 amino acids. V gave up 5 bases and J gave up 8 bases; unmatched junction bases: 10. The germline V gene has CDR1 SSHAT and CDR2 FNYEAQ (reference sequence). DNA of the CDR3: TGTGCCAGCAGCCTTCGGACAGGGACAAGGGGGGAGCTGTTTTTT. Protein product: CASSLRTGTRGELFF.

This clone appeared a few times. The chain recombines TRBV5-4 with TRBJ1-2; 7 bases line up with TRBD1. The germline gives CDR1 SGHNT, CDR2 YYREEE (reference sequence). Losses at the gene ends were 0 bases for V and 8 bases for J; bases not matched to a gene: 7. This CDR3 spans 14 amino acids. CDR3 nucleotides: TGTGCCAGCAGCTTGGGGACAGGATCTTGGGGCTACACCTTC. Its protein is CASSLGTGSWGYTF.

This clone was counted once. The V gene is TRBV27, the J gene TRBJ1-2; D possibly corresponds to TRBD1 (6 bases). Deletions cut 7 bases from V and 6 bases from J, with 18 bases between. The CDR3 length is 14 residues. Germline values: CDR1 MNHEY, CDR2 SMNVEV (reference sequence). The CDR3 sequence is CASKRNTGINGYTF. DNA for the CDR3: TGTGCCAGCAAAAGAAACACAGGGATCAATGGCTACACCTTC.

This clone was detected only once. The chain links TRBV7-2 to TRBJ2-2, with D perhaps matching TRBD1 (5 bases). Germline V gives CDR1 SGHTA, CDR2 FQGNSA. V lost 2 bases, J lost 5 bases, and 6 bases lay in between. This CDR3 is 13 amino acids long. The CDR3 DNA reads TGTGCCAGCAGCTTACAGGGTACCGGGGAGCTGTTTTTT. Its translation is CASSLQGTGELFF.

This CDR3 reads CASSHWPTGDTDTQYF. CDR3 nucleotides: TGCGCCAGCAGCCATTGGCCAACGGGGGACACAGATACGCAGTATTTT. The chain carries TRBV4-3 and TRBJ2-3; TRBD2 might be the D (6 bases). Germline assignment: CDR1 LGHNA and CDR2 YSLEER. Trimming stripped 3 bases from V and 2 bases from J, with 15 bases between. This CDR3 spans 16 amino acids.

The chain joins TRBV4-2 to TRBJ1-2, with 7 bases aligning to TRBD1. J lost 8 bases, V lost 2 bases, and 8 bases had no gene match. The CDR3 is 14 amino acids. CDR1 and CDR2 (germline): LGHNA, YNFKEQ. The CDR3 region is CASSQPDRVEGYTF. The CDR3, as DNA: TGTGCCAGCAGCCAACCCGACAGGGTCGAAGGCTACACCTTC.

The J gene is TRBJ1-4, the V gene TRBV7-9; TRBD1 agrees at 8 bases. V shed 5 bases, J shed 8 bases, and the junction held 13 bases outside the gene matches. Germline V gene lookup returns CDR1 SEHNR and CDR2 FQNEAQ (reference sequence). The CDR3 is made up of 16 amino acids. Here the CDR3 DNA reads TGTGCCAGCAGCGCGCGACTTGGACAGGGTGGGGAAAAACTGTTTTTT. Translation gives CASSARLGQGGEKLFF. Based on the CDR3 plus reference TRBV7-9 and TRBJ1-4, the full variable domain is DTGVSQNPRHKITKRGQNVTFRCDPISEHNRLYWYRQTLGQGPEFLTYFQNEAQLEKSRLLSDRFSAERPKGSFSTLEIQRTEQGDSAMYLCASSARLGQGGEKLFFGSGTQLSVL.

This clone was counted once. This sequence joins TRBV5-1 and TRBJ2-7; 7 bases match TRBD2. The CDR3 is 16 amino acids. Germline loops: CDR1 SGHRS, CDR2 YFSETQ. V lost 0 bases to trimming and J lost 0 bases; unmatched junction nucleotides: 6. CDR3 residues: CASSLALAGHSYEQYF. The CDR3 DNA reads TGCGCCAGCAGCTTGGCGTTAGCGGGCCACTCCTACGAGCAGTACTTC.

This sequence joins TRBV2 and TRBJ1-2; 9 nucleotides match TRBD1. CDR1 and CDR2 from the germline V gene are SNHLY and FYNNEI. The CDR3 is 14 amino acids. The V gene end was trimmed by 7 bases and the J gene end by 8 bases; junction bases not matched to a gene: 11. CDR3 nucleotides: TGTGCCAGCAATTACAGGGGGCAGCAATCAGGCTACACCTTC. It codes for CASNYRGQQSGYTF.

The count of this clone is one. The rearrangement links TRBV6-6 to TRBJ1-2; the D gene is possibly TRBD1 (5 bases). The CDR3 length is 13 residues. Germline CDR1 is MNHNY and CDR2 is SVGAGI (reference sequence). Trimming pared 6 bases from V and 3 bases from J, leaving 11 bases between. CDR3 amino acids: CASSPGTDYGYTF. CDR3 nucleotide sequence: TGTGCCAGCAGCCCGGGGACTGACTATGGCTACACCTTC.

This chain links TRBV7-2 with TRBJ1-2, with D unclear. The V gene's germline CDR1 is SGHTA and CDR2 FQGNSA. This CDR3 is 16 amino acids long. V lost 2 bases to trimming and J lost 2 bases, with 15 bases between them. CDR3 DNA: TGTGCCAGCAGCTTATGGGAAAGGAGGGAAAACTATGGCTACACCTTC. Translation: CASSLWERRENYGYTF. Full variable domain (rest looked up from reference TRBV7-2 and TRBJ1-2): GAGVSQSPSNKVTEKGKDVELRCDPISGHTALYWYRQSLGQGLEFLIYFQGNSAPDKSGLPSDRFSAERTGGSVSTLTIQRTQQEDSAVYLCASSLWERRENYGYTFGSGTRLTVV.